Shown below are 13 T cell receptor beta chains from a single sample sequenced in a study of cytomegalovirus exposure and HLA in healthy donors. The study ran its PCR with 60 Vbeta and 13 Jbeta primers. The repertoire was sequenced with immunoSEQ multiplex PCR; TCRdb's copy has only in-frame clones and lacks some. The sample has around 180,000 clones; about 85% are singletons. Material: PBMCs. These TCRs come from a boy between 2 and 10 years old in good health and CMV-seronegative.

This chain uses TRBV5-4 with TRBJ1-1; D perhaps matches TRBD1 (6 bases). V gave up 3 bases and J gave up 4 bases, with 16 bases separating them. CDR1 is SGHNT and CDR2 is YYREEE in the germline V gene (reference sequence). This CDR3 is 15 amino acids long. In DNA, the CDR3 is TGTGCCAGCAGCTCCTCGGGGGGGCGAGGCACTGAAGCTTTCTTT. Translated: CASSSSGGRGTEAFF.

The chain joins TRBV12-5 to TRBJ2-3; the D is unclear. The V gene's germline CDR1 is LGHNT and CDR2 FRNRAP. The length of the CDR3 is 16 residues. V was trimmed by 1 base and J by 0 bases, leaving 11 bases between them. CDR3 sequence (DNA): TGTGCTAGTGGTTTGGGGAGCCGTACTAGCACAGATACGCAGTATTTT. Its translation: CASGLGSRTSTDTQYF.

CDR3 in DNA: TGTGCCAGCGGGAGGGGAGGGGAGTACGAGCAGTACGTC. It is translated as CASGRGGEYEQYV. The V and J genes are TRBV6-4 and TRBJ2-7, with 7 nucleotides matching TRBD2. The CDR3 contains 13 residues. V shed 8 bases, J shed 4 bases, and the junction held 8 bases outside the gene matches. Germline lookup yields CDR1 MRHNA and CDR2 SNTAGT.

The V and J genes are TRBV7-2 and TRBJ2-1; D call uncertain. V was trimmed by 2 bases and J by 2 bases, leaving 10 bases between them. Germline V CDR1 and CDR2: SGHTA, FQGNSA. CDR3 length: 15 residues. The CDR3 DNA is TGTGCCAGCAGCTTAAACCCTGGAGCCTACAATGAGCAGTTCTTC. The encoded protein is CASSLNPGAYNEQFF.

J is TRBJ2-5 and V is TRBV28; D possibly corresponds to TRBD2 (7 bases). CDR1 is MDHEN and CDR2 is SYDVKM in the germline V gene. The CDR3 totals 14 residues. The germline V and J ends were trimmed by 5 bases and 1 base, with 11 bases remaining between them. This chain's CDR3 is CASSPRGGQETQYF. Written as DNA, the CDR3 is TGTGCCAGCAGTCCTAGGGGGGGCCAAGAGACCCAGTACTTC.

J is TRBJ2-1 and V is TRBV9, with 7 positions matching TRBD2. Germline trimming cut 0 bases from V and 9 bases from J; bases unmatched to any gene: 12. The germline V gene encodes CDR1 SGDLS and CDR2 YYNGEE. This CDR3 spans 16 amino acids. The CDR3 reads CASSVGRGWRGSEQFF. CDR3 nucleotides: TGTGCCAGCAGCGTAGGGAGGGGATGGCGGGGGAGTGAGCAGTTCTTC. Looking up the rest from reference TRBV9 and TRBJ2-1 gives the full variable domain: DSGVTQTPKHLITATGQRVTLRCSPRSGDLSVYWYQQSLDQGLQFLIQYYNGEERAKGNILERFSAQQFPDLHSELNLSSLELGDSALYFCASSVGRGWRGSEQFFGPGTRLTVL.

The DNA for the CDR3 is TGTGCCAGCAGCAGAATGACAGCGGGACAGCATTTT. Amino acids: CASSRMTAGQHF. The rearrangement joins TRBV28 to TRBJ1-5, with D tentatively TRBD1 (5 bases). The CDR3 is made up of 12 amino acids. Trimming pared 6 bases from V and 13 bases from J, leaving 16 bases between. CDR1 is MDHEN and CDR2 is SYDVKM in the germline V gene.

V gene TRBV9 combines with J gene TRBJ2-4; D might be TRBD2 (6 bases). CDR1 is SGDLS and CDR2 is YYNGEE in the germline V gene. The CDR3 extends over 15 amino acids. Deletions cut 2 bases from V and 4 bases from J, with 13 bases between. CDR3 residues: CASSVGGAGKNIQYF. The CDR3 nucleotides are TGTGCCAGCAGCGTGGGCGGGGCCGGGAAAAACATTCAGTACTTC.

The chain carries TRBV7-9 and TRBJ1-1; possibly TRBD1 for D (5 bases). The CDR3 covers 12 residues. Trimming removed 5 bases from V and 7 bases from J, with 11 bases in between. Germline V gives CDR1 SEHNR, CDR2 FQNEAQ (reference sequence). CDR3 sequence: CASSQTAGEAFF. The CDR3 nucleotides are TGTGCCAGCAGCCAGACAGCAGGTGAAGCTTTCTTT.

In this sample, this clone turned up once. The rearrangement links TRBV7-3 to TRBJ2-3; 11 bases fit TRBD2. The germline V gene has CDR1 SGHTA and CDR2 FQGTGA. V lost 5 bases and J lost 6; bases outside the gene matches: 10. The CDR3 covers 16 residues. The DNA for the CDR3 is TGTGCCAGCAGCCCCGGACTAGCGGGTTGGGGGGATACGCAGTATTTT. Translated: CASSPGLAGWGDTQYF.

Comment on this clone: Sequence at one end of the junction differs from germline and may be a read error. V usage is TRBV7-9 and J usage is TRBJ2-2; possibly TRBD2 for D (5 bases). The CDR3 covers 12 residues. The germline V gene encodes CDR1 SEHNR and CDR2 FQNEAQ (reference sequence). The DNA of the CDR3 is TGTTCCAGCAAATCCCCGGGGGGGGAGCTGTTTTTT. This sequence encodes CSSKSPGGELFF.

The V and J genes are TRBV19 and TRBJ1-2; no firm D call. The CDR3 is 13 residues long. V was trimmed by 5 bases and J by 7 bases, leaving 14 bases between them. Per germline, CDR1 LNHDA and CDR2 SQIVND (reference sequence). The CDR3 DNA sequence: TGTGCCAGTAGTTCAATGAGGGAGGGTGGCTACACCTTC. Its translation: CASSSMREGGYTF.

The gene calls are TRBV7-6 and TRBJ2-2; possibly TRBD1 for D (6 bases). The CDR3 has 18 amino acids. Germline V lookup: CDR1 SGHVS, CDR2 FNYEAQ. V dropped 2 bases and J dropped 2 bases, with 18 bases sitting between them. This CDR3 is CASSLWGPTGINTGELFF. Written as DNA, the CDR3 is TGTGCCAGCAGCTTATGGGGGCCAACAGGGATTAACACCGGGGAGCTGTTTTTT. Filled out from reference TRBV7-6 and TRBJ2-2, the complete variable domain reads GAGVSQSPRYKVTKRGQDVALRCDPISGHVSLYWYRQALGQGPEFLTYFNYEAQQDKSGLPNDRFSAERPEGSISTLTIQRTEQRDSAMYRCASSLWGPTGINTGELFFGEGSRLTVL.